A selection of T cell receptor beta chains follows, all from one sample in a study of vaccination effects on CD4 cells after COVID-19. These receptors lack a known antigen. Assay used: immunoSEQ multiplex PCR; TCRdb lists only in-frame clones, some missing. The sample includes 40,000 to 60,000 clones, 74% of them seen just once. The sequenced sample was CD4+ T cells from PBMCs cultured without peptide, obtained before COVID-19 vaccination. The receptors originated from a human donor who had a prior SARS-CoV-2 infection. CDR3s include the opening cysteine and the closing phenylalanine or tryptophan.

TRBV24-1 15 CATSGQGLGLQEQFF
TRBV15 15 CATSRGPDRNTEAFF
TRBV10-3 16 CAISESSGGFNYGYTF
TRBV9 15 CASRGTGTGLYEQYF
TRBV30 12 CAWSLAGEKLFF
TRBV30 14 CALRQEMANYGYTF
TRBV7-3 16 CASSPVGGGRQETQYF
TRBV5-1 14 CASSLEGRAGELFF
TRBV11-3 15 CASSSPVKRAYEQYF
TRBV4-1 14 CASSRGATNEKLFF
TRBV11-3 16 CASSLGGAGSGTEAFF
TRBV7-6 17 CASSQRQAPSGSQTQYF